Listed below are T cell receptor beta chains from one sample, sequenced in a study of beta chain features in type 1 diabetes. Clones were read by immunoSEQ multiplex PCR, and TCRdb kept only the in-frame ones, dropping some. The sample holds about 650,000 clones, 12% seen once. The sequenced sample was naive CD4+ T cells from blood. These TCRs come from a man aged 30 to 45 with type 1 diabetes. Both conserved end residues are part of each CDR3. A D gene is named only where the DNA matches it firmly. Not all rows give a size; the values are once, few, many and, for expanded clones, a class.

V gene	clone size	D gene	J gene	CDR3 protein	CDR3 DNA
TRBV10-3	.	.	TRBJ1-1	CAIGGQGNTEAFF	TGTGCCATCGGCGGCCAAGGGAACACTGAAGCTTTCTTT
TRBV10-3	.	.	TRBJ2-1	CATGTPNEQFF	TGTGCCACCGGGACACCCAATGAGCAGTTCTTC
TRBV4-3	.	.	TRBJ1-6	CASSQDLKPYNSPLHF	TGCGCCAGCAGCCAAGATTTAAAGCCCTATAATTCACCCCTCCACTTT
TRBV9	.	.	TRBJ2-2	CASSATGTPDTGELFF	TGTGCCAGCAGCGCCACCGGGACTCCTGACACCGGGGAGCTGTTTTTT
TRBV18	.	.	TRBJ1-1	CASSPNRLNTEAFF	TGTGCCAGCTCACCTAACAGATTGAACACTGAAGCTTTCTTT
TRBV7-8	few	.	TRBJ1-1	CASTKGGITEAFF	TGTGCCAGCACCAAGGGGGGCATCACTGAAGCTTTCTTT
TRBV7-2	few	.	TRBJ2-1	CASSLEASSYNEQFF	TGTGCCAGCAGCTTAGAGGCGAGCTCCTACAATGAGCAGTTCTTC
TRBV30	few	.	TRBJ2-5	CAWSYLLGRWQETQYF	TGTGCCTGGAGTTACCTCTTGGGACGTTGGCAAGAGACCCAGTACTTC
TRBV2	.	.	TRBJ2-7	CASSETGSYEQYF	TGTGCCAGCAGTGAAACAGGCTCCTACGAGCAGTACTTC
TRBV5-6	.	.	TRBJ2-5	CASSALLPGEETQYF	TGTGCCAGCAGCGCTTTATTGCCGGGGGAAGAGACCCAGTACTTC
TRBV29-1	.	TRBD1	TRBJ2-7	CSVEGTGGYEQYF	TGCAGCGTTGAGGGGACAGGAGGCTACGAGCAGTACTTC
TRBV7-2	few	.	TRBJ1-4	CASSSTPNEKLFF	TGTGCCAGCAGCTCGACACCTAATGAAAAACTGTTTTTT
TRBV7-2	.	.	TRBJ1-4	CASRRGGRTNEKLFF	TGTGCCAGCAGAAGAGGGGGGAGAACTAATGAAAAACTGTTTTTT
TRBV7-9	few	.	TRBJ1-6	CASSSGQDNSPLHF	TGTGCCAGCAGCTCGGGACAAGATAATTCACCCCTCCACTTT
TRBV4-3	few	TRBD1	TRBJ1-3	CASSQPTGGNTIYF	TGCGCCAGCAGCCAGCCGACAGGGGGAAACACCATATATTTT
TRBV5-4	few	.	TRBJ2-2	CASSPNRATNTGELFF	TGTGCCAGCAGCCCAAACAGGGCTACGAACACCGGGGAGCTGTTTTTT
TRBV7-9	.	TRBD1	TRBJ1-2	CASSSTTGQPSGYTF	TGTGCCAGCAGCTCGACGACGGGACAGCCGAGCGGCTACACCTTC
TRBV29-1	.	TRBD1	TRBJ1-6	CSVAGTVNSPLHF	TGCAGCGTTGCTGGGACAGTAAATTCACCCCTCCACTTT
TRBV6-6	few	.	TRBJ1-2	CASSPDRNGYTF	TGTGCCAGCAGTCCCGACAGGAACGGCTACACCTTC
TRBV18	few	TRBD2	TRBJ2-1	CASSPRSGGNEQFF	TGTGCCAGCTCACCCAGGAGCGGGGGTAATGAGCAGTTCTTC
TRBV18	few	TRBD2	TRBJ2-3	CASSTGGAVDTQYF	TGTGCCAGCTCCACGGGAGGGGCGGTAGATACGCAGTATTTT
TRBV14	many	TRBD2	TRBJ2-1	CASSQGTSGPNEQFF	TGTGCCAGCAGCCAAGGGACTAGCGGCCCCAATGAGCAGTTCTTC
TRBV28	few	.	TRBJ2-7	CASSWGGSYEQYF	TGTGCCAGCAGTTGGGGCGGATCCTACGAGCAGTACTTC
TRBV6-6	few	.	TRBJ2-5	CASSPPEETQYF	TGTGCCAGCAGTCCCCCCGAGGAGACCCAGTACTTC
TRBV14	few	.	TRBJ1-2	CASSQAGSYGYTF	TGTGCCAGCAGCCAAGCCGGGAGCTATGGCTACACCTTC
TRBV29-1	.	.	TRBJ2-3	CSVEAVADTQYF	TGCAGCGTTGAAGCGGTGGCAGATACGCAGTATTTT
TRBV27	few	TRBD1	TRBJ2-1	CASSLSWDRVPYNEQFF	TGTGCCAGCAGTTTATCGTGGGACAGGGTTCCCTACAATGAGCAGTTCTTC